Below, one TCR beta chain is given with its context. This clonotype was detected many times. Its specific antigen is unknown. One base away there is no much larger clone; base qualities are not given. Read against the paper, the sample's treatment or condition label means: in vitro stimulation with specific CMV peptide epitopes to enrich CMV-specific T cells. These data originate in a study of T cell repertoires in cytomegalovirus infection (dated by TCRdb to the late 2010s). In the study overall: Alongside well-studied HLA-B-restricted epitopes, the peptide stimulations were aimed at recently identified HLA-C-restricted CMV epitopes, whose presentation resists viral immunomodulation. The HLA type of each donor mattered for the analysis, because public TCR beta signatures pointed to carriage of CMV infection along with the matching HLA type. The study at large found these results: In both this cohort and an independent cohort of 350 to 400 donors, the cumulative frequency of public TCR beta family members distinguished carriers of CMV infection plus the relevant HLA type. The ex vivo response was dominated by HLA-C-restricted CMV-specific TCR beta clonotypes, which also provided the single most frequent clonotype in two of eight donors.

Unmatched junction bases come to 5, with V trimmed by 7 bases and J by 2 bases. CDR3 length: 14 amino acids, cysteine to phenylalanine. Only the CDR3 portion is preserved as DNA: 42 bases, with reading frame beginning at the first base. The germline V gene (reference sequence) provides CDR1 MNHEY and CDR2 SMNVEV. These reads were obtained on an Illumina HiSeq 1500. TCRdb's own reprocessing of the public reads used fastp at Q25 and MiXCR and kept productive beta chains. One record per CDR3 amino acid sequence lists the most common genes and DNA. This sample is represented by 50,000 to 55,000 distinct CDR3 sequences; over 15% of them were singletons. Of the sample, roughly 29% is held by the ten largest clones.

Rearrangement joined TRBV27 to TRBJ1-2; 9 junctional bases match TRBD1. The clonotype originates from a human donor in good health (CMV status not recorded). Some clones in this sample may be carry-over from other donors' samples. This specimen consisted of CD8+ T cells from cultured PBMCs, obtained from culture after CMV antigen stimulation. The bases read TGTGCCAGCATGGACAGGGGATTGAACTATGGCTACACCTTC. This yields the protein CASMDRGLNYGYTF.